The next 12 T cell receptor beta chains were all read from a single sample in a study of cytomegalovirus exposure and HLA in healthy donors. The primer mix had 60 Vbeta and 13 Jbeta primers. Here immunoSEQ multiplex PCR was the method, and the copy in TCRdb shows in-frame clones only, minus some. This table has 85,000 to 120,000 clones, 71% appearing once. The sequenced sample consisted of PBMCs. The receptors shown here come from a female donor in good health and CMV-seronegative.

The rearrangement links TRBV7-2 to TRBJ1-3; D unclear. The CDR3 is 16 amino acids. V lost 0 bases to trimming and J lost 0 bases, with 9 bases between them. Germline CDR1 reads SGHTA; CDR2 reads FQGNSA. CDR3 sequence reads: CASSLAGGASGNTIYF. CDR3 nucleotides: TGTGCCAGCAGCTTAGCTGGCGGAGCCTCTGGAAACACCATATATTTT.

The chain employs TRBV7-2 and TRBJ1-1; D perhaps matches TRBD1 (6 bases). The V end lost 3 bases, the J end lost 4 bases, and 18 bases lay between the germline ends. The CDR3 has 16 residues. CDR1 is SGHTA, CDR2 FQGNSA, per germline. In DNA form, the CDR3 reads TGTGCCAGCAGCTTTTCGGGGACACTGGTGCCCACTGAAGCTTTCTTT. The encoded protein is CASSFSGTLVPTEAFF.

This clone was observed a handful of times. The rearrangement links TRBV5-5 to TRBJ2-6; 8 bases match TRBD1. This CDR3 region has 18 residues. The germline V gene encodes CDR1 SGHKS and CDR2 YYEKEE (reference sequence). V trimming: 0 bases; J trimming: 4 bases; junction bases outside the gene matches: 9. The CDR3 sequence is CASSLGAQGATGANVLTF. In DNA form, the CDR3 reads TGTGCCAGCAGCTTGGGGGCGCAGGGGGCTACAGGGGCCAACGTCCTGACTTTC. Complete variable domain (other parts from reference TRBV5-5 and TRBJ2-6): DAGVTQSPTHLIKTRGQQVTLRCSPISGHKSVSWYQQVLGQGPQFIFQYYEKEERGRGNFPDRFSARQFPNYSSELNVNALLLGDSALYLCASSLGAQGATGANVLTFGAGSRLTVL.

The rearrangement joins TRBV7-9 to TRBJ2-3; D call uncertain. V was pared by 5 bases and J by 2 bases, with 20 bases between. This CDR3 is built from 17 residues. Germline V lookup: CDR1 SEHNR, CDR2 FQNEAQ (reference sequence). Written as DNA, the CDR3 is TGTGCCAGCAGCCCCCCAACCCCAATTTTAGCCACAGATACGCAGTATTTT. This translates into CASSPPTPILATDTQYF.

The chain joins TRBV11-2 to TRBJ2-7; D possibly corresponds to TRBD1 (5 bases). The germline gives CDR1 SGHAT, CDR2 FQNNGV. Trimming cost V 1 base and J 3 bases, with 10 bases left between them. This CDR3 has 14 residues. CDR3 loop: CASSLGPQGYEQYF. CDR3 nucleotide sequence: TGTGCCAGCAGCTTAGGGCCGCAGGGCTACGAGCAGTACTTC.

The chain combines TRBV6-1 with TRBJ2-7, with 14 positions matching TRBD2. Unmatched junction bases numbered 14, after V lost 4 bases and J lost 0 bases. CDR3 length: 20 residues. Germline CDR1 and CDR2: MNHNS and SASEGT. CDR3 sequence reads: CASSGLTGLAGDPSSYEQYF. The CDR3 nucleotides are TGTGCCAGCAGTGGTCTAACGGGACTAGCGGGAGACCCTAGCTCCTACGAGCAGTACTTC.

CDR3 nucleotide sequence: TGTGCCAGCAGCTTGAGGCCTAGCGGGATCCAAGAGACCCAGTACTTC. Residues: CASSLRPSGIQETQYF. The V gene is TRBV11-3, the J gene TRBJ2-5; 9 positions agree with TRBD2. Germline V gene lookup returns CDR1 SGHNT and CDR2 YENEEA. CDR3 size: 16 residues. V dropped 3 bases and J dropped 1; count of bases not matched to a gene: 6.

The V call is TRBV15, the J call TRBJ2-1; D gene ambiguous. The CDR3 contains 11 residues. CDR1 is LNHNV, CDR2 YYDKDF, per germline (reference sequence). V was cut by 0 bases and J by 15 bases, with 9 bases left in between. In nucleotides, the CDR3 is TGTGCCACCAGCAGAGATGTCGGTCTGTTCTTC. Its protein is CATSRDVGLFF.

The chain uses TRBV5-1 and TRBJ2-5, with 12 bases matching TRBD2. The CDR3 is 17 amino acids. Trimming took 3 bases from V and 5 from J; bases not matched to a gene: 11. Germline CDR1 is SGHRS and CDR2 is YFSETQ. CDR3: CASSSWTSGASRETQYF. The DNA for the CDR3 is TGCGCCAGCAGCTCCTGGACTAGCGGGGCCTCCCGGGAGACCCAGTACTTC. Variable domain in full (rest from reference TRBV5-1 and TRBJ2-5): KAGVTQTPRYLIKTRGQQVTLSCSPISGHRSVSWYQQTPGQGLQFLFEYFSETQRNKGNFPGRFSGRQFSNSRSEMNVSTLELGDSALYLCASSSWTSGASRETQYFGPGTRLLVL.

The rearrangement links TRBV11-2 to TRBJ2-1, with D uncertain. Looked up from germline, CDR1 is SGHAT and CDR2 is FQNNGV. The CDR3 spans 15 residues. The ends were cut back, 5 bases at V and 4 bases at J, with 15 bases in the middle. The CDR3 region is CASSPDVGRYNEQFF. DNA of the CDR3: TGTGCCAGCAGCCCCGACGTGGGCAGATACAATGAGCAGTTCTTC.

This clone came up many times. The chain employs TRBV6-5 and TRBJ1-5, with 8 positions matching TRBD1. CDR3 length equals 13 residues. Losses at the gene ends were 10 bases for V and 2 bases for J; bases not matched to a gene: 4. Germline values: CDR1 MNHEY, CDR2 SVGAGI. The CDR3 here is CATQGQGNQPQHF. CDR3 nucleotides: TGTGCCACTCAGGGACAGGGCAATCAGCCCCAGCATTTT.

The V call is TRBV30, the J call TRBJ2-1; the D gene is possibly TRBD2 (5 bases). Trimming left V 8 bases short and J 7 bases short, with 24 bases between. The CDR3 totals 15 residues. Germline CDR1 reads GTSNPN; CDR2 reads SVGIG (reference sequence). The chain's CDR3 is CALILKGRPGNEQFF. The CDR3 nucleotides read TGTGCCCTCATTTTAAAAGGCAGGCCGGGGAATGAGCAGTTCTTC.